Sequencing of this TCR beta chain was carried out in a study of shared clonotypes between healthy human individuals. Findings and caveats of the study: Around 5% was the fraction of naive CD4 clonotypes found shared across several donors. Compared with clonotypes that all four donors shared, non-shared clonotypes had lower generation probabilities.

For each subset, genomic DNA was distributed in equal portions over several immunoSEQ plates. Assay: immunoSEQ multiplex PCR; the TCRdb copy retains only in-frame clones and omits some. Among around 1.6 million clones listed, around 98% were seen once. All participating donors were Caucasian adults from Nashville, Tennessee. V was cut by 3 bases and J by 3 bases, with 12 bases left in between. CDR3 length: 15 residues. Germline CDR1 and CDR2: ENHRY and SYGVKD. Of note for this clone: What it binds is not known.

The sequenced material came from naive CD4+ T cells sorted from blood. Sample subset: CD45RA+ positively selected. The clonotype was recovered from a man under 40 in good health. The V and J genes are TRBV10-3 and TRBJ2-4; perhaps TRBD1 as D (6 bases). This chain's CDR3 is CAISDEGVSKNIQYF. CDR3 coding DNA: TGTGCCATCAGTGATGAGGGGGTTAGCAAAAACATTCAGTACTTC.